This TCR beta chain was obtained from a study of metastatic and nonmetastatic thyroid tumors. Germline CDR1 DFQATT, CDR2 SNEGSKA (reference sequence). The CDR3 sequence is 17 residues long. V lost 0 bases, J lost 1 base, and 8 bases stayed unmatched. TCRdb redid the clone calls on the PCR reads using MiXCR. The table records 22,000 or so clones, about a sixth of them present only once. This clone was picked up many times. No patient received treatment before thyroid surgery. The chain is built from TRBV20-1 and TRBJ2-5, with 10 bases matching TRBD2. Source material: blood. This clonotype originated in a female donor with papillary thyroid cancer or a benign thyroid nodule (not recorded which). Some clones in this sample may be carry-over from other donors' samples. CDR3 DNA: TGCAGTGCTAGAGATCGCAAAACTAGCGGGGCCCAAGAGACCCAGTACTTC. Its protein is CSARDRKTSGAQETQYF.